This passage covers 7 T cell receptor beta chains from one sample sequenced in a study of T-cell memory formation after mild COVID-19. TCRdb reanalysed the 5' RACE reads using MiXCR and keeps one entry per CDR3 protein. The table includes approximately 250,000 distinct CDR3 sequences, roughly 17% detected once. What was sequenced was PBMCs or a T cell subset sorted from them (not recorded which). The receptors were gathered from a man aged 18 to 30 who had mild COVID-19 (a few samples of this study predate the infection). Cell type and time point are not known.

This clonotype has just a few counts. The gene calls are TRBV29-1 and TRBJ1-3, with D possibly matching TRBD1 (6 bases). Looked up from germline, CDR1 is SQVTM and CDR2 is ANQGSEA. This CDR3 region has 15 residues. Trimming removed 6 bases at V and 0 bases at J, with 15 bases between. The CDR3: CSVQSGDLSGNTIYF. The CDR3 DNA reads as TGCAGCGTCCAATCAGGGGACCTCTCTGGAAACACCATATATTTT.

The chain uses TRBV11-2 and TRBJ1-2, with 8 bases identical to TRBD1. V was clipped by 1 base and J by 6 bases; unmatched bases: 4. Per the germline V gene, CDR1 is SGHAT and CDR2 is FQNNGV. This CDR3 is 14 amino acids long. The CDR3 DNA sequence: TGTGCCAGCAGCTTAGGCGCAGGGGGCAATGGCTACACCTTC. As protein: CASSLGAGGNGYTF.

The table lists this clonotype with a few counts. The rearrangement joins TRBV6-5 to TRBJ2-2, with TRBD2 matching over 11 bases. Germline trimming cut 5 bases from V and 7 bases from J; bases unmatched to any gene: 12. In germline, CDR1 is MNHEY, CDR2 SVGAGI. The CDR3 has 17 residues. CDR3 in DNA: TGTGCCAGCAGTATGGGTAGCGGGGGGGGCATAGTCGGGGAGCTGTTTTTT. Protein: CASSMGSGGGIVGELFF.

There are a few counts of this clonotype. The J gene is TRBJ2-1, the V gene TRBV9, with a tentative D call TRBD2 (6 bases). CDR1 is SGDLS and CDR2 is YYNGEE in the germline V gene. Trimming removed 4 bases from V and 1 base from J, with 12 bases in between. This CDR3 region has 15 residues. Written as DNA, the CDR3 is TGTGCCAGCAGCTCCAGTAGCGGTTCCTACAATGAGCAGTTCTTC. This gives the protein CASSSSSGSYNEQFF.

Many counts were recorded for this clonotype. This chain links TRBV20-1 with TRBJ1-1; no definite D call. CDR1 is DFQATT and CDR2 is SNEGSKA in the germline V gene (reference sequence). The CDR3 is 12 amino acids. Trimming shortened V by 0 bases and J by 4 bases, and 6 bases separated the two germline ends. Here the CDR3 DNA reads TGCAGTGCTAGAGAGGGTCCCACTGAAGCTTTCTTT. This gives the protein CSAREGPTEAFF.

The chain combines TRBV4-1 with TRBJ1-6; D unclear. Germline V gives CDR1 MGHRA, CDR2 YSYEKL. This CDR3 contains 15 residues. Trimming took 0 bases from V and 10 from J, leaving 13 bases between them. The CDR3 DNA sequence: TGCGCCAGCAGCCAAGAGGCGTTGGAGCACTCACCCCTCCACTTT. Its protein is CASSQEALEHSPLHF.

The chain couples TRBV20-1 to TRBJ2-1; no definite D call. In germline, CDR1 is DFQATT, CDR2 SNEGSKA (reference sequence). The CDR3 has 15 residues. V was cut by 0 bases and J by 0 bases, with 9 bases left in between. CDR3 DNA: TGCAGTGCTAGAGAGACTGTTAGCTCCTACAATGAGCAGTTCTTC. It specifies CSARETVSSYNEQFF.